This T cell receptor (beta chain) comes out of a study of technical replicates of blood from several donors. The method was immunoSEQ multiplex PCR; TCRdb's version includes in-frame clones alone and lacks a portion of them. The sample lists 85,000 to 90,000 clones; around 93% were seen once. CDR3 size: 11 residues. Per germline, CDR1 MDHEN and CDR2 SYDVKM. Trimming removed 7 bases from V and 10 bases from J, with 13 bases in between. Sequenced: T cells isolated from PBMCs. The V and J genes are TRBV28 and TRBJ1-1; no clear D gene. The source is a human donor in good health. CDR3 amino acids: CASTTHYGAFF. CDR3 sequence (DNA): TGTGCCAGCACCACCCACTACGGAGCTTTCTTT.